The sequence of this T cell receptor beta chain was determined in a study of T cell clonality in common variable immunodeficiency. The study, taken as a whole, reports: Reportedly, TCR beta sequences from common variable immunodeficiency showed fewer deletions and N-nucleotide insertions. Compared with healthy controls, CVID subjects showed increased TCRbeta clonality, mostly in about a third.

This CDR3 is built from 11 residues. CDR1 is GTSNPN and CDR2 is SVGIG in the germline V gene (reference sequence). V dropped 5 bases and J dropped 7 bases, with 11 bases sitting between them. The CVID group had some 15 females and about 29 males, mean age about 36. Control and CVID samples contributed equal amounts of genomic DNA. Produced via immunoSEQ multiplex PCR; TCRdb's table is partial and in-frame only. The sample has about 33,000 clones, none seen only once; the top ten hold around 6.1%. Regarding this clone: The target antigen is unknown. Read coverage stops 3 residues before the CDR3 terminus; the germline J gene supplies the remainder.

The chain uses TRBV30 and TRBJ1-2; TRBD1 is a possible D gene (5 bases). The receptor was isolated from a human donor with common variable immunodeficiency. The sample consisted of peripheral blood mononuclear cells. CDR3 sequence reads: CAWGGIGGYTF. The part of the CDR3 DNA that was read is TGTGCCTGGGGGGGGATTGGTGGC.